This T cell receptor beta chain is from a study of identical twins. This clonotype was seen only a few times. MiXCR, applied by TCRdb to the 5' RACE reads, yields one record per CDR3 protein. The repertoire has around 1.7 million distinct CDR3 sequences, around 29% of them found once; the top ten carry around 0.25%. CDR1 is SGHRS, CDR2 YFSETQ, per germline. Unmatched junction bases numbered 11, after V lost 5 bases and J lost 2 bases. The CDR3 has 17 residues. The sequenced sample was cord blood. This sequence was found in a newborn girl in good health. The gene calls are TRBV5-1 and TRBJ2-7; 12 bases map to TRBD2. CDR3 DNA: TGCGCCAGCAGACGGGGACTAGCGGGCGGAGACGCCTACGAGCAGTACTTC. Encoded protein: CASRRGLAGGDAYEQYF.